This T cell receptor beta chain is from a study of shared clonotypes between healthy human individuals. The CDR3 has 13 amino acids. Sequencing was performed with immunoSEQ multiplex PCR; in TCRdb, only in-frame clones are kept and a portion is missing. The table lists about 2.1 million clones, 93% of them singletons, with approximately 1.6% in the top ten. CD45RO-negative cells were positively selected for CCR7, leaving out terminally differentiated effector memory CD45RA+ cells. This TCR came from a man aged 18 to 30 in good health. Some clones in this sample may be carry-over from other donors' samples. This chain joins TRBV21-1 and TRBJ1-1. TRBV21-1 counts as a pseudogene. The sequenced sample consisted of naive CD8+ T cells from PBMCs. The CDR3 DNA is TGTGCCAGCAGCTACCCTCCAAACACTGAAGCTTTCTTT. It yields the protein CASSYPPNTEAFF.